Listed below are T cell receptor beta chains from one sample, sequenced in a study of T cells in Graves' hyperthyroidism and ophthalmopathy. TCRdb re-derived calls from the multiplex PCR reads in MiXCR, one entry per CDR3 protein. The sample holds some 600,000 distinct CDR3 sequences, 11% to 15% seen once. Material for sequencing was blood. The receptors stem from a woman in her twenties or thirties with Graves' hyperthyroidism that later progressed to Graves' ophthalmopathy. The CDR3 runs from the conserved cysteine through the conserved F or W. The D gene is left open where the match is weak. Some rows have no size entry. The others give once, few or many, or a class for an expanded clone.

clone size: many
D gene: TRBD1
J gene: TRBJ1-5
V gene: TRBV5-1
CDR3 protein: CASKTGTGVNQPQHF
CDR3 DNA: TGCGCCAGCAAGACCGGGACAGGGGTCAATCAGCCCCAGCATTTT

clone size: NA
D gene: NA
J gene: TRBJ2-7
V gene: TRBV6-9
CDR3 protein: CASSFGFSTYEQYF
CDR3 DNA: TGTGCCAGCAGTTTCGGTTTTTCCACCTACGAGCAGTACTTC

clone size: many
D gene: NA
J gene: TRBJ2-5
V gene: TRBV11-3
CDR3 protein: CASSPGTVQETQYF
CDR3 DNA: TGTGCCAGCAGCCCCGGGACTGTGCAAGAGACCCAGTACTTC

clone size: few
D gene: NA
J gene: TRBJ1-2
V gene: TRBV6-2/TRBV6-3
CDR3 protein: CASSYSETGTQHGYTF
CDR3 DNA: TGTGCCAGCAGTTACTCCGAAACCGGGACGCAGCATGGCTACACCTTC

clone size: many
D gene: NA
J gene: TRBJ2-3
V gene: TRBV12-3/TRBV12-4
CDR3 protein: CASRRLAVTSTDTQYF
CDR3 DNA: TGTGCCAGCAGGAGATTAGCGGTTACTAGCACAGATACGCAGTATTTT

clone size: many
D gene: TRBD2
J gene: TRBJ2-3
V gene: TRBV5-5
CDR3 protein: CASSWTPSAGGGDTQYF
CDR3 DNA: TGTGCCAGCAGCTGGACCCCTTCTGCGGGAGGGGGAGATACGCAGTATTTT

clone size: many
D gene: NA
J gene: TRBJ2-5
V gene: TRBV7-7
CDR3 protein: CASSQGTNQETQYF
CDR3 DNA: TGTGCTAGCAGCCAAGGGACAAACCAAGAGACCCAGTACTTC

clone size: many
D gene: TRBD1
J gene: TRBJ2-2
V gene: TRBV7-9
CDR3 protein: CASSSKGQDTGELFF
CDR3 DNA: TGTGCCAGCAGCTCTAAGGGACAGGACACCGGGGAGCTGTTTTTT

clone size: many
D gene: NA
J gene: TRBJ1-6
V gene: TRBV2
CDR3 protein: CASTRSDPYNSPLHF
CDR3 DNA: TGTGCCAGCACCCGATCCGACCCTTATAATTCACCCCTCCACTTT

clone size: many
D gene: NA
J gene: TRBJ2-7
V gene: TRBV27
CDR3 protein: CASSLWMNGEDLSGDYEQYF
CDR3 DNA: TGTGCCAGCAGTTTATGGATGAATGGTGAGGATCTAAGCGGCGACTACGAGCAGTACTTC

clone size: many
D gene: NA
J gene: TRBJ1-1
V gene: TRBV4-3
CDR3 protein: CASSQVEGVGTEAFF
CDR3 DNA: TGCGCCAGCAGCCAAGTAGAGGGGGTAGGGACTGAAGCTTTCTTT

clone size: few
D gene: TRBD1
J gene: TRBJ2-2
V gene: TRBV6-2/TRBV6-3
CDR3 protein: CASSYLGQINTGELFF
CDR3 DNA: TGTGCCAGCAGTTACTTGGGACAGATAAACACCGGGGAGCTGTTTTTT

clone size: many
D gene: TRBD2
J gene: TRBJ2-1
V gene: TRBV12-3/TRBV12-4
CDR3 protein: CASRPWGRNGRATSYNEQFF
CDR3 DNA: TGTGCCAGTCGACCCTGGGGGAGGAATGGGAGGGCCACCTCCTACAATGAGCAGTTCTTC

clone size: many
D gene: NA
J gene: TRBJ2-7
V gene: TRBV6-1
CDR3 protein: CATIRGSSQDYEQYF
CDR3 DNA: TGTGCCACCATAAGAGGTTCCTCCCAGGACTACGAGCAGTACTTC

clone size: NA
D gene: TRBD2
J gene: TRBJ2-7
V gene: TRBV6-1
CDR3 protein: CASSYSGIGSYEQYF
CDR3 DNA: TGTGCCAGCAGTTATAGCGGGATCGGCTCCTACGAGCAGTACTTC

clone size: many
D gene: NA
J gene: TRBJ1-1
V gene: TRBV12-3/TRBV12-4
CDR3 protein: CASSLIGDSTEAFF
CDR3 DNA: TGTGCCAGCAGTTTGATAGGGGATAGCACTGAAGCTTTCTTT

clone size: many
D gene: NA
J gene: TRBJ2-3
V gene: TRBV10-3
CDR3 protein: CAIRAGPSFNTDTQYF
CDR3 DNA: TGTGCCATCAGGGCAGGGCCCAGCTTTAACACAGATACGCAGTATTTT

clone size: many
D gene: NA
J gene: TRBJ1-1
V gene: TRBV29-1
CDR3 protein: CSVGGEETKRAFF
CDR3 DNA: TGCAGCGTTGGAGGGGAGGAGACCAAGAGAGCTTTCTTT

clone size: NA
D gene: NA
J gene: TRBJ2-3
V gene: TRBV19
CDR3 protein: CASSIEGFTDTQYF
CDR3 DNA: TGTGCCAGTAGTATAGAGGGATTCACAGATACGCAGTATTTT

clone size: NA
D gene: TRBD2
J gene: TRBJ2-2
V gene: TRBV4-1
CDR3 protein: CASSQVQGGDGELFF
CDR3 DNA: TGCGCCAGCAGCCAAGTCCAGGGAGGGGACGGGGAGCTGTTTTTT

clone size: NA
D gene: TRBD2
J gene: TRBJ2-1
V gene: TRBV27
CDR3 protein: CASSPSKSGSSIDEQFF
CDR3 DNA: TGTGCCAGCAGTCCGTCGAAGAGCGGGAGTAGTATCGATGAGCAGTTCTTC

clone size: many
D gene: NA
J gene: TRBJ2-3
V gene: TRBV4-3
CDR3 protein: CASSQGVAVPDTQYF
CDR3 DNA: TGCGCCAGCAGCCAAGGGGTTGCCGTCCCAGATACGCAGTATTTT

clone size: NA
D gene: NA
J gene: TRBJ2-7
V gene: TRBV7-6
CDR3 protein: CASSPFGGAGGTYEQYF
CDR3 DNA: TGTGCCAGCAGCCCTTTCGGGGGAGCGGGTGGGACCTACGAGCAGTACTTC

clone size: many
D gene: NA
J gene: TRBJ1-1
V gene: TRBV7-2
CDR3 protein: CASSSQGLGTEAFF
CDR3 DNA: TGTGCCAGCAGCTCACAGGGCTTGGGGACTGAAGCTTTCTTT

clone size: NA
D gene: NA
J gene: TRBJ1-1
V gene: TRBV11-3
CDR3 protein: CATHGAVNTEAFF
CDR3 DNA: TGTGCCACCCACGGCGCGGTGAACACTGAAGCTTTCTTT

clone size: many
D gene: TRBD1
J gene: TRBJ2-1
V gene: TRBV11-2
CDR3 protein: CASSLVPGQGVNEQFF
CDR3 DNA: TGTGCCAGCAGCTTAGTCCCGGGACAGGGTGTCAATGAGCAGTTCTTC

clone size: NA
D gene: NA
J gene: TRBJ2-1
V gene: TRBV14
CDR3 protein: CASSQEVLNEQFF
CDR3 DNA: TGTGCCAGCAGCCAAGAGGTGTTAAATGAGCAGTTCTTC

clone size: NA
D gene: NA
J gene: TRBJ2-1
V gene: TRBV7-9
CDR3 protein: CASSFSAGNSYNEQFF
CDR3 DNA: TGTGCCAGCAGCTTTTCGGCGGGAAACTCCTACAATGAGCAGTTCTTC

clone size: many
D gene: NA
J gene: TRBJ2-1
V gene: TRBV19
CDR3 protein: CASSIATPGHEQFF
CDR3 DNA: TGTGCCAGTAGTATAGCCACCCCCGGGCATGAGCAGTTCTTC

clone size: many
D gene: NA
J gene: TRBJ1-3
V gene: TRBV19
CDR3 protein: CASSIDRGSGNTIYF
CDR3 DNA: TGTGCCAGTAGTATAGACCGGGGTTCTGGAAACACCATATATTTT

clone size: NA
D gene: NA
J gene: TRBJ1-2
V gene: TRBV13
CDR3 protein: CASSFSTALITNSGYTF
CDR3 DNA: TGTGCCAGCAGCTTCTCGACAGCCTTGATAACTAACTCTGGCTACACCTTC